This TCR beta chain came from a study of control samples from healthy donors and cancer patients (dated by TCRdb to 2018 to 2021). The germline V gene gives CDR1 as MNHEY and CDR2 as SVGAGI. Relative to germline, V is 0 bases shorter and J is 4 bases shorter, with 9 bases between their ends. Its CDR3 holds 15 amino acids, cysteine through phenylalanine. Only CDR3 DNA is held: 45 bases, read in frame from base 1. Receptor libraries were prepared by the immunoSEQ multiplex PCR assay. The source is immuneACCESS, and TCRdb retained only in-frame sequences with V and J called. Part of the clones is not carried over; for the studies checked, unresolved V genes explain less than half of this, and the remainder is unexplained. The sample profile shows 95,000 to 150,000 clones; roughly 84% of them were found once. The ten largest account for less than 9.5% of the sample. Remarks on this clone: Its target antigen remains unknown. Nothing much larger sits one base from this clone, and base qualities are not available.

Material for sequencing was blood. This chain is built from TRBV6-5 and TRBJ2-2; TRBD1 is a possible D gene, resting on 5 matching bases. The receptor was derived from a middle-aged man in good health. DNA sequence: TGTGCCAGCAGTTACTCGCTCAGGGCCACCGGGGAGCTGTTTTTT. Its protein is CASSYSLRATGELFF.